This entry describes one TCR beta chain. Libraries were prepared by immunoSEQ multiplex PCR; TCRdb keeps only in-frame clonotypes and omits some of them. The sample has fewer than 500,000 clones, roughly 90% seen once. The source of the sample is a study of control samples from healthy donors and cancer patients. This CDR3 has 16 amino acids. Germline lookup yields CDR1 SGHAT and CDR2 FQNNGV. V was pared by 3 bases and J by 2 bases, with 8 bases of the junction left unmatched. This sequence was found in a man aged 35 to 55 with head and neck cancer. Sequenced input: PBMCs. The chain combines TRBV11-2 with TRBJ2-3; 7 bases are shared with TRBD1. CDR3 amino acids: CASSFSGTAVTDTQYF. In nucleotides, the CDR3 is TGTGCCAGCAGCTTCTCGGGGACAGCCGTCACAGATACGCAGTATTTT.